What follows is one T cell receptor (beta chain) and its context. The germline V gene encodes CDR1 MNHEY and CDR2 SVGAGI. The CDR3 covers 15 residues. The V gene lost 5 bases and the J gene lost 10 bases, with 21 bases spanning the gap. The source of the sample is a study of T cell changes during pregnancy in multiple sclerosis. Sequencing was performed with immunoSEQ multiplex PCR; in TCRdb, only in-frame clones are kept and a portion is missing. The repertoire holds about 29,000 clones, with around nine tenths as singletons. The chain links TRBV6-5 to TRBJ2-1; a weak D match, TRBD2 (6 bases). The origin of this receptor is a female donor with multiple sclerosis, enrolled in a pregnancy study. Source: CD8+ T cells from peripheral blood mononuclear cells, taken after pregnancy. This chain's CDR3 is CASSPLRERVKEQFF. CDR3 nucleotide sequence: TGTGCCAGCAGTCCCCTTCGGGAGAGGGTCAAGGAGCAGTTCTTC.